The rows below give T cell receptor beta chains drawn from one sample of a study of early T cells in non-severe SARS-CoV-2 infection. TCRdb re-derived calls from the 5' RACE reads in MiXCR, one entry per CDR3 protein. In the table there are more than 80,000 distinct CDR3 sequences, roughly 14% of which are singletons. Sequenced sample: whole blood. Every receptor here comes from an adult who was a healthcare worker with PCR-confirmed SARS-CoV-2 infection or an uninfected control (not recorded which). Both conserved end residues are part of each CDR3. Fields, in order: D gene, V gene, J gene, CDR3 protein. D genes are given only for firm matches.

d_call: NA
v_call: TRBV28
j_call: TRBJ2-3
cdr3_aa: CASSTGMSPADTQYF

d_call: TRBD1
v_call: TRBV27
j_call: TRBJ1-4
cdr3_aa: CASSSTSGTANEKLFF

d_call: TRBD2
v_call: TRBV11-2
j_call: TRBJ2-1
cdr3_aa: CASSLGRGSGIVEQFF

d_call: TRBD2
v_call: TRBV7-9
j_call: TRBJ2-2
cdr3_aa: CASKAGPNTGELFF

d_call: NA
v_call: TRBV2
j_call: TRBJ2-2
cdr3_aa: CASSEGWLTAAELFF

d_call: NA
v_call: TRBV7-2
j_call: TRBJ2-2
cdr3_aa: CASSLAIISGAGELFF

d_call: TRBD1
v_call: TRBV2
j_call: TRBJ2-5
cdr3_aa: CASSRTGGQETQYF

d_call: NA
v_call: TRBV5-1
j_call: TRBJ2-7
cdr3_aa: CASSWDLVGVDSYEQYF

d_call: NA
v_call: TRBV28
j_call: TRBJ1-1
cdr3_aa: CASSRSRRVLGTEAFF

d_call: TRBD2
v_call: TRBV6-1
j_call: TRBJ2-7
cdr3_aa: CASNLLAGLLWEQYF

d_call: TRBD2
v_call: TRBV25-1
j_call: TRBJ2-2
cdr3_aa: CASSTRTSWTGELFF

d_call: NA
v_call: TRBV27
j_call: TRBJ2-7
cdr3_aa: CASSFSGSSYEQYF

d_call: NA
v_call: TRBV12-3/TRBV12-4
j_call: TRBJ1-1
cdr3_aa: CASSRTGSLTEAFF

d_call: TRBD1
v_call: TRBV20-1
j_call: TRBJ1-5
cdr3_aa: CSAGTGYGNQPQHF

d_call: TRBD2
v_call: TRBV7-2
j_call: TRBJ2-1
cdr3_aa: CASSLDLAGDSGNEQFF

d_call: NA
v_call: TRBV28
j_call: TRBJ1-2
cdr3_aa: CASTPQGPYGYTF

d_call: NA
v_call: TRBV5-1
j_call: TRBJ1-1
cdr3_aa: CASREAPVNTEAFF

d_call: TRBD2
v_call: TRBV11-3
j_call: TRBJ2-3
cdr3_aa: CASSILAGETDTQYF

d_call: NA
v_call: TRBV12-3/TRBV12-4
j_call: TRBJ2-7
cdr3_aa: CASSVGGSEQYF

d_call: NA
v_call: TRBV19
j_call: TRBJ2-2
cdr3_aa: CASSPLRTTGELFF

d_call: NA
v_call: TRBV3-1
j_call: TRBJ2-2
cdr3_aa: CASSQGGVNTGELFF

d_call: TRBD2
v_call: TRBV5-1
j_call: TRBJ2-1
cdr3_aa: CASSSGLAGADEQFF

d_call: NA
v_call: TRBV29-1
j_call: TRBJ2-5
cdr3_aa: CSVEAGAQETQYF

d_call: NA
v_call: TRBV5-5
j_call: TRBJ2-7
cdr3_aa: CASSPTVPPEQYF

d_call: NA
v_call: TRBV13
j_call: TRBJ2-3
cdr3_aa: CASSSGLSDTQYF

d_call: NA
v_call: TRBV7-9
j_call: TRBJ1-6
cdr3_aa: CASRPPGGSNSPLHF

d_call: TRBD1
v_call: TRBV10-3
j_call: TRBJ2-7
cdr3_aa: CAIMPQGALSYEQYF

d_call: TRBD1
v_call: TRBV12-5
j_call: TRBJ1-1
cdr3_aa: CASGNTGVYPEAFF

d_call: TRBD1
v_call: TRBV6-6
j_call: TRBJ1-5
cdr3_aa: CASSRTGDRGNQPQHF

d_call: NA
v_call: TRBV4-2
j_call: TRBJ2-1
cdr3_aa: CASSVTPNSYNEQFF

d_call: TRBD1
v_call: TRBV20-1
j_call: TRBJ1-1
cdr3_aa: CSARTGFLGVTEAFF

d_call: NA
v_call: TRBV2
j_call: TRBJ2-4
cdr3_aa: CASSEGRPAKNIQYF

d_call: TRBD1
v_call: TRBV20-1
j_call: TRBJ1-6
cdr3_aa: CSARDLRTGTDLLSDSPLHF

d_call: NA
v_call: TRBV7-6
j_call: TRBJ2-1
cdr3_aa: CASSLAPDRDIHNEQFF

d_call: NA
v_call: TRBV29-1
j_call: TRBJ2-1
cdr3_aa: CSVEVKQPPFFYNEQFF

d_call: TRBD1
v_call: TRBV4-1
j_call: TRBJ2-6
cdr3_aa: CATKGQDFSGANVLTF

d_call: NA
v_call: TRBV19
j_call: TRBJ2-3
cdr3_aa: CASSNGGTDTQYF

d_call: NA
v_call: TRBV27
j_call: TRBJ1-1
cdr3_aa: CASSLPTGGGEAFF

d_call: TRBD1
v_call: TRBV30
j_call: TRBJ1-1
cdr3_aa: CAWSVQGAEAFF

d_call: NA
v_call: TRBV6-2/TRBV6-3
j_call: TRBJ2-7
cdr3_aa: CASTQDRYLYEQYF

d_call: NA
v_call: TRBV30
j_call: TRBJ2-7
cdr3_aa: CAWSRMAGANEQYF

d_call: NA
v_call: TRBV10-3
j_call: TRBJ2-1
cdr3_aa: CAISDPGLNYNEQFF

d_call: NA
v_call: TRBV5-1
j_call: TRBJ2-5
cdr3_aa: CASSAGIGETQYF

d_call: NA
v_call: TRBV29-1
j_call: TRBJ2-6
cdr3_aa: CSVAGANVLTF

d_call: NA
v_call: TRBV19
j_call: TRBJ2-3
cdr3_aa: CASSTRTTDTQYF

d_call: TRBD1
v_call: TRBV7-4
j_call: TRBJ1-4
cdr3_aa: CASSRDSRSTNEKLFF

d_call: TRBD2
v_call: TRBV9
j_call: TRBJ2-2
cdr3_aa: CASSLRRGTGELFF

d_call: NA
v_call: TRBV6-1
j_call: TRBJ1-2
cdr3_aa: CASNFKQVNYGYTF

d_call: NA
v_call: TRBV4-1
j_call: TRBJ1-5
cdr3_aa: CASSQASRSKLHQPQHF

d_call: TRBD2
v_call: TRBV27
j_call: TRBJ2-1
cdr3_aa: CASSETSGDYNEQFF

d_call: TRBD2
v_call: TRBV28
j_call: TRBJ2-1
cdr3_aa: CASSLMVAGGIEQFF

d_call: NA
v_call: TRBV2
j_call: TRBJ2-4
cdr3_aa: CAKENIQYF

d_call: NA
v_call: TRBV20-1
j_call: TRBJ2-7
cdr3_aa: CSASPGPEQYF

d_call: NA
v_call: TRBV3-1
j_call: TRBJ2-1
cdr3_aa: CASSHLGGSSYNEQFF

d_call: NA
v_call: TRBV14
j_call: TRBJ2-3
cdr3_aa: CASSRQTPSTDTQYF